The source of this TCR beta chain is a study of blood T cell repertoires in COVID-19. With V trimmed by 7 bases and J by 8 bases, 6 bases remained unmatched. The CDR3 runs to 13 residues. CDR1 is MNHEY and CDR2 is SVGAGI in the germline V gene. Only in-frame clones appear in the TCRdb table, and some are missing; sequencing was by immunoSEQ multiplex PCR. The profile covers some 170,000 clones, with more than 65% appearing a single time and nearly 15% taken by the ten largest. Sequencing was carried out using PBMCs or T cells enriched from blood (not recorded which). This chain links TRBV6-5 with TRBJ1-4; 8 positions agree with TRBD1. The clonotype was recovered from a man in his forties or fifties who had recovered from COVID-19. The CDR3 is CASNGQGWEKLFF. The CDR3 DNA sequence: TGTGCCAGCAACGGACAGGGTTGGGAAAAACTGTTTTTT.